This T cell receptor beta chain comes out of a study of blood T cells in healthy people across ages. V was shortened by 5 bases and J by 3 bases, with 13 bases between the two germline ends. The CDR3 covers 14 residues. CDR1 and CDR2 (germline): MNHEY, SVGAGI. A sample-barcoded 5' primer and a J-beta primer mix were used in a second PCR of roughly 7 to 12 cycles. Individual samples furnished no less than 2.5 million CDR3-containing paired-end reads apiece. TCRdb reprocessed the 5' RACE reads via MiXCR and lists one record per CDR3 protein. Seen here are hundreds of thousands of distinct CDR3 sequences, more than 20% observed once, and the top ten hold roughly 3.6%.

The sample comprised blood. The V gene is TRBV6-5, the J gene TRBJ1-1; D not resolved. The origin of this receptor is a man between 65 and 85 years old in good health. The CDR3 DNA sequence: TGTGCCAGCAGTACGGCGGCCACCCACACTGAAGCTTTCTTT. Its translation: CASSTAATHTEAFF.